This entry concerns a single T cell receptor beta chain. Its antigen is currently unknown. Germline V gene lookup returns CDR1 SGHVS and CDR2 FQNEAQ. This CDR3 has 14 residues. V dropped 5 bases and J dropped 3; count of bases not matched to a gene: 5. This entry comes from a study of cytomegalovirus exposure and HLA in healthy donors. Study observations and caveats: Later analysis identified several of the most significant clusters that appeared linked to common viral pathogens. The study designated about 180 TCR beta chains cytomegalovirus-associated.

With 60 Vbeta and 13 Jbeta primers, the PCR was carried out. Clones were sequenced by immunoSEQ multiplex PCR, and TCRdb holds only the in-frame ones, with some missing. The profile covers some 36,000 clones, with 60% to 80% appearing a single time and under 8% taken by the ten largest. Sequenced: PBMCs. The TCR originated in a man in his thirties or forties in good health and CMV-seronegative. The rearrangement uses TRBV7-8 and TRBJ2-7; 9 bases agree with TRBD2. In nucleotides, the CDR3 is TGTGCCAGCAGCCCGAGACTAGCGGACTACGAGCAGTACTTC. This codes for CASSPRLADYEQYF. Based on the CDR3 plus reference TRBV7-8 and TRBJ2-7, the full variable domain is GAGVSQSPRYKVAKRGQDVALRCDPISGHVSLFWYQQALGQGPEFLTYFQNEAQLDKSGLPSDRFFAERPEGSVSTLKIQRTQQEDSAVYLCASSPRLADYEQYFGPGTRLTVT.